The rows below give T cell receptor beta chains drawn from one sample of a study of CD8+CD57+ T cells in acquired aplastic anemia. TCRdb re-derived calls from the reads in MiXCR, one entry per CDR3 protein. Of over 200,000 distinct CDR3 sequences listed, around 60% are singletons. The sequenced sample was sorted CD4+, CD8+, or CD8+CD57+ T cells (not recorded which) from PBMCs. The receptor set was obtained from a human donor in good health. Both conserved end residues are part of each CDR3. Fields, in order: J gene, D gene, V gene, CDR3 protein. A D gene is named only where the DNA matches it firmly.

>TRBJ1-1|NA|TRBV10-3
CAISETGLNTEAFF
>TRBJ2-3|TRBD2|TRBV5-5
CASSILAGVPDTQYF
>TRBJ1-1|NA|TRBV7-2
CASSLEAGTEAFF
>TRBJ1-1|NA|TRBV27
CASSLLGGNTEAFF
>TRBJ2-1|TRBD2|TRBV5-5
CASSLGLAGGLEQFF
>TRBJ2-2|NA|TRBV6-4
CASSDSNSRDTGELFF
>TRBJ1-5|NA|TRBV2
CASSDDLLQPQHF
>TRBJ2-2|TRBD1|TRBV15
CATSSPRDRGLTYTGELFF
>TRBJ2-7|TRBD1|TRBV7-2
CASSLYPGQGFSSYEQYF
>TRBJ1-2|NA|TRBV9
CASSVAPKNYGYTF
>TRBJ1-5|NA|TRBV2
CASSPGATQHF
>TRBJ1-6|TRBD1|TRBV12-3/TRBV12-4
CASSLEGACSPLHF